This entry lists 31 T cell receptor beta chains sequenced from one sample in a study of T cells in Graves' hyperthyroidism and ophthalmopathy (dated 2019 in TCRdb). Libraries were made using multiplex PCR. Instrument on record: Illumina HiSeq 2000. TCR beta CDR3 regions were amplified from RNA transcripts. The TCR CDR3 was subjected to a first round of RT-PCR using the HTBI primer set and the Qiagen OneStep RT-PCR kit. The raw public reads went through TCRdb reprocessing: fastp at Q25, MiXCR clone calling, in-frame beta chains kept. Each CDR3 protein appears once, grouped with its most common genes and DNA. In all, the sample holds a few hundred thousand distinct CDR3 sequences, and about half of those were seen once. The top ten constitute under 20% of the sample. Sequencing used peripheral blood or thyroid tissue (not recorded which). These receptors all come from an adult woman with Graves' disease, either hyperthyroidism or ophthalmopathy (not recorded which).

V and J are TRBV10-2 and TRBJ1-5, with D possibly matching TRBD1 (6 bases). Per germline, CDR1 WSHSY and CDR2 SAAADI. This CDR3 has 14 amino acids. Trimming removed 3 bases from V and 6 bases from J, with 12 bases in between. In nucleotides, the CDR3 is TGCGCCAGCAGTGACAGGGGCGGGGGTCAGCCCCAGCATTTT. It encodes CASSDRGGGQPQHF.

CDR3 nucleotides: TGTGCCACCAGCAGAGATCTAAGAGGACTAGCGGGGGGGACTGAGACCGTTCCCGGGGAGCTGTTTTTT. Translating it yields CATSRDLRGLAGGTETVPGELFF. The V gene is TRBV15, the J gene TRBJ2-2; 15 nucleotides align to TRBD2. The CDR3 spans 23 residues. Germline CDR1 is LNHNV and CDR2 is YYDKDF (reference sequence). The ends lost 0 bases at V and 6 bases at J; junction bases unmatched: 20. Full variable domain (outside the CDR3, taken from reference TRBV15 and TRBJ2-2): DAMVIQNPRYQVTQFGKPVTLSCSQTLNHNVMYWYQQKSSQAPKLLFHYYDKDFNNEADTPDNFQSRRPNTSFCFLDIRSPGLGDTAMYLCATSRDLRGLAGGTETVPGELFFGEGSRLTVL.

In its sample, this clonotype was seen a few times. A much larger clone differs from this one at a single base, so this may be a read error. The V gene is TRBV4-1, the J gene TRBJ2-7; tentatively, D is TRBD1 (5 bases). The CDR3 length is 13 residues. Germline lookup yields CDR1 MGHRA and CDR2 YSYEKL. CDR3 bases: TGCGCCAACAGCCAAGGCGCGACAGAATGGCAGTACTTC. This codes for CANSQGATEWQYF.

The rearrangement uses TRBV9 and TRBJ1-1; D perhaps matches TRBD1 (6 bases). The V and J ends lost 3 bases and 5 bases respectively, with 8 bases between them. This CDR3 has 12 residues. Germline V CDR1 and CDR2: SGDLS, YYNGEE. CDR3 protein: CASSGTGTEAFF. CDR3 DNA: TGTGCCAGCAGCGGAACAGGGACTGAAGCTTTCTTT. The entire variable domain, with the rest obtained from reference TRBV9 and TRBJ1-1, is as follows: DSGVTQTPKHLITATGQRVTLRCSPRSGDLSVYWYQQSLDQGLQFLIQYYNGEERAKGNILERFSAQQFPDLHSELNLSSLELGDSALYFCASSGTGTEAFFGQGTRLTVV.

The chain is built from TRBV20-1 and TRBJ1-5, with 8 bases that match TRBD1. CDR1 is DFQATT, CDR2 SNEGSKA, per germline (reference sequence). CDR3 size: 13 residues. After removal of 6 bases from V and 6 bases from J, the junction contained 7 bases not matched to a gene. CDR3 sequence (DNA): TGCAGTGCAAACACAGGGGGGGGTCAGCCCCAGCATTTT. This encodes CSANTGGGQPQHF.

This clonotype was counted at least ten times. The chain uses TRBV28 and TRBJ2-7, with 9 bases aligning to TRBD2. CDR3 length equals 17 residues. In germline, CDR1 is MDHEN, CDR2 SYDVKM. The ends lost 6 bases at V and 5 bases at J; junction bases unmatched: 17. CDR3 in DNA: TGTGCCAGCAGCTACACCTACTTAGCGGGAGAGGAAGACGAGCAGTACTTC. This codes for CASSYTYLAGEEDEQYF. The complete variable domain, with remaining parts taken from reference TRBV28 and TRBJ2-7, reads DVKVTQSSRYLVKRTGEKVFLECVQDMDHENMFWYRQDPGLGLRLIYFSYDVKMKEKGDIPEGYSVSREKKERFSLILESASTNQTSMYLCASSYTYLAGEEDEQYFGPGTRLTVT.

The chain links TRBV7-2 to TRBJ2-5; D is perhaps TRBD2 (5 bases). V lost 4 bases to trimming and J lost 9 bases, with 18 bases between them. The CDR3 covers 14 residues. Germline CDR1 and CDR2: SGHTA and FQGNSA. In DNA form, the CDR3 reads TGTGCCAGCAGCTCAACTAGAGTAAGGACGGCCCAGTACTTC. This codes for CASSSTRVRTAQYF.

This clonotype has more than one count but fewer than ten. The rearrangement links TRBV15 to TRBJ2-5; D might be TRBD1 (6 bases). This CDR3 spans 14 amino acids. Germline V gene data show CDR1 as LNHNV and CDR2 as YYDKDF (reference sequence). Trimming took off 2 bases at V and 5 bases at J, with 12 bases between the two ends. CDR3 sequence: CATSRQGRGETQYF. The CDR3 DNA is TGTGCCACCAGCAGACAGGGGCGTGGGGAGACCCAGTACTTC.

This clonotype was picked up many times. This CDR3 is CASRQSAGANVLTF. The CDR3, as DNA: TGTGCCAGCAGACAAAGCGCTGGGGCCAACGTCCTGACTTTC. This chain links TRBV27 with TRBJ2-6; D uncertain. Trimming took 6 bases from V and 2 from J, leaving 8 bases between them. Germline V CDR1 and CDR2: MNHEY, SMNVEV (reference sequence). The CDR3 extends over 14 amino acids.

Worth noting for this clonotype: This sequence may be a read error, since a much larger clone differs from it by one base. This chain joins TRBV5-6 and TRBJ1-1, with TRBD1 as a possible D gene (6 bases). The CDR3 has 14 amino acids. The germline CDR1 and CDR2 sequences are SGHDT and YYEEEE. The DNA of the CDR3 is TGTGCCAGCGGCTTCCTAAATACAGGGCTCCGAGCTTTCTTT. Its protein is CASGFLNTGLRAFF.

This clonotype was detected many times. The rearrangement joins TRBV7-3 to TRBJ1-1, with 8 bases matching TRBD1. This CDR3 is built from 13 residues. The V and J ends lost 4 bases and 7 bases, in that order; junction bases with no gene match: 5. The germline CDR1 and CDR2 sequences are SGHTA and FQGTGA. The CDR3 region is CASSWMTGDEAFF. The CDR3 DNA sequence: TGTGCCAGCAGCTGGATGACAGGGGATGAAGCTTTCTTT.

This clonotype was recorded at least ten times. As DNA, the CDR3 is TGTGCCAGCAGCCTCCCGGGGGATTCACCCCTCCACTTT. It codes for CASSLPGDSPLHF. The rearrangement joins TRBV7-9 to TRBJ1-6; D is possibly TRBD1 (5 bases). Germline V gives CDR1 SEHNR, CDR2 FQNEAQ (reference sequence). Trimming pared 5 bases from V and 8 bases from J, leaving 10 bases between. This CDR3 has 13 amino acids.

This clonotype has only one observation. This rearrangement joins TRBV24-1 to TRBJ2-1, with TRBD2 as a possible D gene (6 bases). CDR3 length: 14 amino acids. Trimming took 4 bases from V and 10 from J, leaving 16 bases between them. Germline values: CDR1 KGHDR, CDR2 SFDVKD. In DNA, the CDR3 is TGTGCCACCAGTGACCCGGGGGAGGCGCGGGAGCAGTTCTTC. This sequence encodes CATSDPGEAREQFF.

The table lists this clonotype with many counts. In DNA form, the CDR3 reads TGCAGTGCTATGGACAGGATTCAGCCCCAGCATTTT. Its protein product is CSAMDRIQPQHF. This chain uses TRBV20-1 with TRBJ1-5; 7 bases align to TRBD1. Looked up from germline, CDR1 is DFQATT and CDR2 is SNEGSKA (reference sequence). J lost 6 bases, V lost 4 bases, and 3 bases had no gene match. CDR3 length: 12 residues.

The sample holds many counts of this clonotype. This chain joins TRBV4-2 and TRBJ2-7; TRBD2 matches at 7 bases. The junction had 6 bases not matched to a gene; V was cut back by 0 bases and J by 1 base. The CDR3 sequence is 16 residues long. Germline V gives CDR1 LGHNA, CDR2 YNFKEQ. The CDR3 loop reads CASSQEGGSGSYEQYF. CDR3 bases: TGTGCCAGCAGCCAAGAAGGCGGGAGTGGGTCCTACGAGCAGTACTTC.

This clonotype showed up many times. J is TRBJ2-5 and V is TRBV7-9; D unclear. There are 15 residues in the CDR3. Trimming left V 4 bases short and J 0 bases short, with 12 bases between. In germline, CDR1 is SEHNR, CDR2 FQNEAQ (reference sequence). DNA of the CDR3: TGTGCCAGCAGCTCCAGCGTGGCTAACCAAGAGACCCAGTACTTC. Amino acids: CASSSSVANQETQYF.

Remarks on this clonotype: A much larger clone differs from this one at a single base, so this may be a read error. This CDR3 is missing its conserved last phenylalanine or tryptophan, likely due to a read error. V and J are TRBV4-1 and TRBJ2-6, with D possibly called TRBD1 or TRBD2 (5 bases each). Germline values: CDR1 MGHRA, CDR2 YSYEKL. Trimming pared 1 base from V and 0 bases from J, leaving 16 bases between. CDR3 length: 19 residues. The CDR3 DNA follows: TGCGCCAGCAGCCAAGGGGTGTCCGGGACCGACTCTGGGGCCAACGTCCTGACTATC. Its protein product is CASSQGVSGTDSGANVLTI.

This clonotype was observed at least ten times. This chain links TRBV19 with TRBJ1-2, with D tentatively TRBD1 (6 bases). This CDR3 comprises 14 residues. With 9 bases removed from V and 5 bases from J, the gap between germline ends came to 19 bases. Germline V CDR1 and CDR2: LNHDA, SQIVND (reference sequence). The CDR3 sequence: CASLPGGPAYGYTF. CDR3 nucleotide sequence: TGTGCCAGCCTCCCCGGGGGGCCCGCATATGGCTACACCTTC.

This clonotype was detected only a few times. The chain uses TRBV5-1 and TRBJ1-5; 9 nucleotides match TRBD1. Per the germline V gene, CDR1 is SGHRS and CDR2 is YFSETQ. The CDR3 loop spans 15 amino acids. After removal of 0 bases from V and 5 bases from J, the junction contained 3 bases not matched to a gene. CDR3 in amino acids: CASSLEGQGYQPQHF. The CDR3 nucleotides read TGCGCCAGCAGCTTGGAGGGACAGGGCTATCAGCCCCAGCATTTT.

Points on this clonotype: This may stem from a read error, because a much larger clone lies one nucleotide away. The genes are TRBV3-1 and TRBJ2-5; 7 bases line up with TRBD2. Per the germline V gene, CDR1 is LGHDT and CDR2 is YNNKEL (reference sequence). The CDR3 loop spans 15 amino acids. With V trimmed by 3 bases and J by 2 bases, 6 bases remained unmatched. The CDR3 sequence: CASSHERGEQETQYF. The CDR3 coding sequence is TGTGCCAGCAGCCATGAACGGGGGGAACAAGAGACCCAGTACTTC.

The chain uses TRBV15 and TRBJ2-2, with D perhaps TRBD1 (5 bases). Trimming pared 5 bases from V and 7 bases from J, leaving 8 bases between. The CDR3 covers 12 residues. Germline V CDR1 and CDR2: LNHNV, YYDKDF (reference sequence). CDR3 in amino acids: CATSSDSGELFF. The CDR3 DNA sequence: TGTGCCACCAGCTCAGACAGCGGGGAGCTGTTTTTT.

The chain has TRBV5-1 and TRBJ1-3, with unresolved D. CDR1 is SGHRS and CDR2 is YFSETQ in the germline V gene. The CDR3 is made up of 14 amino acids. V lost 4 bases to trimming and J lost 8 bases, with 16 bases between them. In DNA form, the CDR3 reads TGCGCCAGCAGCCCCGGGAACTATGGCTACACCATATATTTT. Its translation is CASSPGNYGYTIYF.

This clonotype was counted only a few times. In DNA, the CDR3 is TGTGCCAGCAGTGAAGGGACGAACTACGAGCAGTACTTC. Protein sequence: CASSEGTNYEQYF. This sequence joins TRBV2 and TRBJ2-7; D gene uncertain. CDR1 SNHLY and CDR2 FYNNEI come from the germline V gene. This CDR3 spans 13 amino acids. The ends were cut back, 1 base at V and 3 bases at J, with 7 bases in the middle.

This clonotype occurred many times. This sequence joins TRBV12-3 or TRBV12-4 and TRBJ2-7; 9 bases are shared with TRBD2. J gave up 4 bases and V 0 bases, and 4 bases lay outside the gene matches. The CDR3 has 15 amino acids. The CDR3 loop reads CASSLAVSGSYEQYF. DNA for the CDR3: TGTGCCAGCAGTTTAGCGGTTAGCGGGAGTTACGAGCAGTACTTC.

Note on this clonotype: This may stem from a read error, because a much larger clone lies one nucleotide away. The rearrangement joins TRBV4-1 to TRBJ1-3, with D tentatively TRBD1 (5 bases). The CDR3 is 14 amino acids. Per the germline V gene, CDR1 is MGHRA and CDR2 is YSYEKL. The ends were cut back, 4 bases at V and 3 bases at J, with 10 bases in the middle. For the CDR3, the DNA is TGCGCCAGCAGCCCCACGGGGCTTGGAAACACCATATATTTT. This codes for CASSPTGLGNTIYF.

This clonotype has at least ten counts. Here the CDR3 reads CASSQDPWFGTAFSYEQYF. DNA for the CDR3: TGTGCCAGCAGCCAAGATCCTTGGTTCGGGACAGCCTTCTCCTACGAGCAGTACTTC. The chain couples TRBV14 to TRBJ2-7, with 7 bases fitting TRBD1. The V segment lost 0 bases and the J segment 0 bases; nucleotides outside the gene matches: 14. CDR1 is SGHDN, CDR2 FVKESK, per germline. This CDR3 has 19 amino acids.

This clonotype has a count of ten or more. The J gene is TRBJ1-5, the V gene TRBV14, with a tentative D call TRBD1 (5 bases). Trimming removed 1 base from V and 4 bases from J, with 14 bases in between. This CDR3 is 16 amino acids long. From germline, CDR1 is SGHDN and CDR2 FVKESK. CDR3 coding DNA: TGTGCCAGCAGCCAAGTTGGGGGGAGCGGAAATCAGCCCCAGCATTTT. Translation: CASSQVGGSGNQPQHF.

Many counts were recorded for this clonotype. V and J are TRBV6-5 and TRBJ1-2, with a weak D call TRBD1 (5 bases). Germline V gene data show CDR1 as MNHEY and CDR2 as SVGAGI. This CDR3 is built from 13 residues. The germline V and J ends were trimmed by 0 bases and 8 bases, with 10 bases remaining between them. Here the CDR3 DNA reads TGTGCCAGCAGTTACTCGGGGCTGCGGGGCTACACCTTC. This gives the protein CASSYSGLRGYTF.

The chain is built from TRBV7-9 and TRBJ1-2; D not resolved. In germline, CDR1 is SEHNR, CDR2 FQNEAQ (reference sequence). V lost 5 bases, J lost 3 bases, and 16 bases lay in between. The CDR3 sequence is 15 residues long. This chain's CDR3 is CASSPSRAGDYGYTF. The CDR3 DNA follows: TGTGCCAGCAGCCCCAGCCGGGCCGGCGACTATGGCTACACCTTC.

This clonotype was recorded many times. The chain uses TRBV20-1 and TRBJ2-5; tentative D call: TRBD2 (5 bases). The germline V gene has CDR1 DFQATT and CDR2 SNEGSKA (reference sequence). With 0 bases removed from V and 1 base from J, the gap between germline ends came to 12 bases. The CDR3 has 15 amino acids. The CDR3 nucleotides read TGCAGTGCTAGAGATCACAGCGGACCCCAAGAGACCCAGTACTTC. Its translation is CSARDHSGPQETQYF.

The V call is TRBV29-1, the J call TRBJ2-7; no clear D. V was pared by 5 bases and J by 0 bases, with 11 bases between. Germline lookup yields CDR1 SQVTM and CDR2 ANQGSEA. There are 13 residues in the CDR3. The CDR3 region is CSVTKSSSYEQYF. The DNA of the CDR3 is TGCAGCGTTACGAAATCAAGCTCCTACGAGCAGTACTTC.